This entry describes one T cell receptor (beta chain). Its antigen is unknown. This record belongs to a study of cytomegalovirus exposure and HLA in healthy donors. Broader study findings: Reports described diagnosis of cytomegalovirus status by the classifier as highly specific and sensitive.

CDR1 is SGHNT, CDR2 YYREEE, per germline (reference sequence). The CDR3 is 12 amino acids. V lost 4 bases and J 4 bases, leaving 8 bases between the germline ends. The primer mix had 60 Vbeta and 13 Jbeta primers. Sequencing used immunoSEQ multiplex PCR; TCRdb keeps in-frame clones, though not all of them. The profile shows some 190,000 clones, around 75% of them singletons. This chain uses TRBV5-4 with TRBJ1-1, with D possibly TRBD1 on 6 matching bases. The TCR comes from a woman in her thirties in good health and CMV-seropositive. The specimen was PBMCs. CDR3 bases: TGTGCCAGCAGCACAGGGACCACTGAAGCTTTCTTT. Its translation: CASSTGTTEAFF.